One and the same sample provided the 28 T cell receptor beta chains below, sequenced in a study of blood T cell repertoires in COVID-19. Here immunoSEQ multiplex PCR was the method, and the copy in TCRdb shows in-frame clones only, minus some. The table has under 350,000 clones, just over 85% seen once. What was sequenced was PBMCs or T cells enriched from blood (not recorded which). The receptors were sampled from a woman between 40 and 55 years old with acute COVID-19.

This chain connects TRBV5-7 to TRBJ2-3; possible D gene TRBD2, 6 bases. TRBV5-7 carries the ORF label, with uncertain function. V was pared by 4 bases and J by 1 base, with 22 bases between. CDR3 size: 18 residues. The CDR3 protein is CASSLGGTRSMGTDTQYF. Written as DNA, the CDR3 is TGTGCCAGCAGCCTTGGCGGGACTCGCAGCATGGGCACAGATACGCAGTATTTT.

CDR3 in DNA: TGCGCCAGCAGCAACCCGGGACAGAGCTCTGGGGCCAACGTCCTGACTTTC. Translated: CASSNPGQSSGANVLTF. The chain recombines TRBV4-1 with TRBJ2-6, with 7 bases that match TRBD1. The junction had 7 bases not matched to a gene; V was cut back by 5 bases and J by 0 bases. The germline gives CDR1 MGHRA, CDR2 YSYEKL. This CDR3 has 17 residues.

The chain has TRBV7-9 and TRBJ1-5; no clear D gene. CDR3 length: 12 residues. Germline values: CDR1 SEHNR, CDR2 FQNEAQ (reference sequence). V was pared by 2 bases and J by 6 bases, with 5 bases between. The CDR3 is CASSLFGQPQHF. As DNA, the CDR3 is TGTGCCAGCAGCTTATTCGGTCAGCCCCAGCATTTT.

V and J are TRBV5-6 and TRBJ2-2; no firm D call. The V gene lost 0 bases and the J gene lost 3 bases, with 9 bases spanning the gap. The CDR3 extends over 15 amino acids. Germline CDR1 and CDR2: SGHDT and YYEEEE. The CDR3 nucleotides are TGTGCCAGCAGCTTGGGCAGGTGGGACACCGGGGAGCTGTTTTTT. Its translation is CASSLGRWDTGELFF.

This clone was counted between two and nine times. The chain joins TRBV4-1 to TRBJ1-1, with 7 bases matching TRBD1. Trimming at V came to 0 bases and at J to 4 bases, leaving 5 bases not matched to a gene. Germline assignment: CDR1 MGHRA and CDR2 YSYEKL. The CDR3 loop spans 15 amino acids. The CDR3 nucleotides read TGCGCCAGCAGCCAAGAGGGGACAGTGTCCACTGAAGCTTTCTTT. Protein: CASSQEGTVSTEAFF.

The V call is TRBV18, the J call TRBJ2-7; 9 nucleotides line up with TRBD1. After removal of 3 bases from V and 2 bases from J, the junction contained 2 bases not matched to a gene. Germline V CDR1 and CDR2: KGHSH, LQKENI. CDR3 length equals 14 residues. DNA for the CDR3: TGTGCCAGCTCACCCGGACAGGGGACCTACGAGCAGTACTTC. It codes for CASSPGQGTYEQYF.

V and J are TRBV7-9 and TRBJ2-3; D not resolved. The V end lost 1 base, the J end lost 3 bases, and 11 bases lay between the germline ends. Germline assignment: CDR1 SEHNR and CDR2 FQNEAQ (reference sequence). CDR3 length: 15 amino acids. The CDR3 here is CASSLGIQATDTQYF. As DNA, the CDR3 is TGTGCCAGCAGCTTAGGGATCCAGGCAACAGATACGCAGTATTTT.

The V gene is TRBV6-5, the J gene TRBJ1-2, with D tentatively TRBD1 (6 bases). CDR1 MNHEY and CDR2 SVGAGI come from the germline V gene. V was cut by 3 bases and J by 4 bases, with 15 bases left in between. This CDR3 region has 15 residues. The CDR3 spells CASSYRGAGPYGYTF. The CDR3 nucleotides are TGTGCCAGCAGTTATCGGGGGGCGGGCCCCTATGGCTACACCTTC.

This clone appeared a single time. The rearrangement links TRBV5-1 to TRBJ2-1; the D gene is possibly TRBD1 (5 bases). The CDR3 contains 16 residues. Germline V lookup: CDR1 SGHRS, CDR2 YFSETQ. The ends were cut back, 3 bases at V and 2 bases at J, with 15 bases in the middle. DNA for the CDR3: TGCGCCAGCAGCTCCGTCGCAGGGATCGCCTACAATGAGCAGTTCTTC. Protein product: CASSSVAGIAYNEQFF. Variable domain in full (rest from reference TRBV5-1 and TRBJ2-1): KAGVTQTPRYLIKTRGQQVTLSCSPISGHRSVSWYQQTPGQGLQFLFEYFSETQRNKGNFPGRFSGRQFSNSRSEMNVSTLELGDSALYLCASSSVAGIAYNEQFFGPGTRLTVL.

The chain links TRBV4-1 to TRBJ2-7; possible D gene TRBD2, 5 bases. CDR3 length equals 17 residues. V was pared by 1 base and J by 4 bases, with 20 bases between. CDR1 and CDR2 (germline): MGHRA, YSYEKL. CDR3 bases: TGCGCCAGCAGCCAAGTCAGTTTCCGGGGTCAAACTTACGAGCAGTACTTC. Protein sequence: CASSQVSFRGQTYEQYF.

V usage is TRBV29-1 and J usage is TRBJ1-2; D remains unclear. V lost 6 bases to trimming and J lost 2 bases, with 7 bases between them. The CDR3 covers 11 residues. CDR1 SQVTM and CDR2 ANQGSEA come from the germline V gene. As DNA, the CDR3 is TGCAGCGTCCTCTTAAACTATGGCTACACCTTC. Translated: CSVLLNYGYTF.

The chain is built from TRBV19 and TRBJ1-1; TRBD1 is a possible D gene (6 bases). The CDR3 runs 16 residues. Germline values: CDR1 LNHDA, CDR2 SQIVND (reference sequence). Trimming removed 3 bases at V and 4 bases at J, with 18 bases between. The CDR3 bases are TGTGCCAGTAGTATGGCGTTGGGGGCAATGGGCACTGAAGCTTTCTTT. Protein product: CASSMALGAMGTEAFF.

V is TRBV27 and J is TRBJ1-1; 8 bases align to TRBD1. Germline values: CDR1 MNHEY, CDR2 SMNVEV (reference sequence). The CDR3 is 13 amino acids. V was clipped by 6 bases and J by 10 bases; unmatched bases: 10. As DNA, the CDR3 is TGTGCCAGCAGCCTCCAGGGGGCAGGTGGAGCTTTCTTT. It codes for CASSLQGAGGAFF.

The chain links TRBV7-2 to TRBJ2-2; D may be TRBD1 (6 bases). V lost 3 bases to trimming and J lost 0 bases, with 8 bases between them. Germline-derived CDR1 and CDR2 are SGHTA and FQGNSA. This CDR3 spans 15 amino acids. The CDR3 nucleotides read TGTGCCAGCAGCTTCGGGACACCGAACACCGGGGAGCTGTTTTTT. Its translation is CASSFGTPNTGELFF. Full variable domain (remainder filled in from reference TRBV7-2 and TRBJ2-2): GAGVSQSPSNKVTEKGKDVELRCDPISGHTALYWYRQSLGQGLEFLIYFQGNSAPDKSGLPSDRFSAERTGGSVSTLTIQRTQQEDSAVYLCASSFGTPNTGELFFGEGSRLTVL.

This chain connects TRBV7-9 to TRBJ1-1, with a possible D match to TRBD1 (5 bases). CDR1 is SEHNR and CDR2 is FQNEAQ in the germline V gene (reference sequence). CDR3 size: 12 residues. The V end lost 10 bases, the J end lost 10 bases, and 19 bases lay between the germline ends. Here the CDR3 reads CATEGRVSVAFF. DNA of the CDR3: TGTGCCACCGAAGGCAGGGTCTCCGTAGCTTTCTTT.

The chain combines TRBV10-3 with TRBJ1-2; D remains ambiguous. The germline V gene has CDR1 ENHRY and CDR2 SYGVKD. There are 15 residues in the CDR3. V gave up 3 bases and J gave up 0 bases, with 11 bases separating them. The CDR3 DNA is TGTGCCATCAGTGATGGCACCCTGACTAACTATGGCTACACCTTC. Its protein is CAISDGTLTNYGYTF.

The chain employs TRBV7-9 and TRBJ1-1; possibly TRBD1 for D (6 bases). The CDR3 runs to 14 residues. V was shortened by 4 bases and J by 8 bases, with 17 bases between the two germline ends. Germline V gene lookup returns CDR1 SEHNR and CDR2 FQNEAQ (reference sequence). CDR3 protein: CASSSPWVGTEAFF. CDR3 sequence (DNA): TGTGCCAGCAGCTCACCATGGGTGGGGACAGAAGCTTTCTTT.

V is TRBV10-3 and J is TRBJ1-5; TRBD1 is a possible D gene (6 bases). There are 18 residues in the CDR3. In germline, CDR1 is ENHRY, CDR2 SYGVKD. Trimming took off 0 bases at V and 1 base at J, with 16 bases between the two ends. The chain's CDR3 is CAISESWGLKSSNQPQHF. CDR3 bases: TGTGCCATCAGTGAGTCTTGGGGGCTAAAATCCAGCAATCAGCCCCAGCATTTT.

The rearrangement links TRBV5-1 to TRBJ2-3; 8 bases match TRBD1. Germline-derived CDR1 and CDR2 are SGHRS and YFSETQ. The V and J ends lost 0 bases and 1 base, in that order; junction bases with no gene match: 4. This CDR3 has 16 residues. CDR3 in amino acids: CASSLVSGQGTDTQYF. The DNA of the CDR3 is TGCGCCAGCAGCTTGGTTTCGGGACAGGGCACAGATACGCAGTATTTT.

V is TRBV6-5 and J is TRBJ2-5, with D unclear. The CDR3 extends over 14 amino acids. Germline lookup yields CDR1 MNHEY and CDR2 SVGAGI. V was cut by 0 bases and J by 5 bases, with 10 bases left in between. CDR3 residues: CASSYSFQLETQYF. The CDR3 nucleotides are TGTGCCAGCAGTTACTCATTCCAGTTGGAGACCCAGTACTTC.

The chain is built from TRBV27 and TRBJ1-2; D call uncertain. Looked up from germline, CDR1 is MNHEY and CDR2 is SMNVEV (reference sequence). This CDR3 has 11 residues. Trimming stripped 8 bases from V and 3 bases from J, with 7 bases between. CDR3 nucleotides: TGTGCCAGCGGACTAGACTATGGCTACACCTTC. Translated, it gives CASGLDYGYTF.

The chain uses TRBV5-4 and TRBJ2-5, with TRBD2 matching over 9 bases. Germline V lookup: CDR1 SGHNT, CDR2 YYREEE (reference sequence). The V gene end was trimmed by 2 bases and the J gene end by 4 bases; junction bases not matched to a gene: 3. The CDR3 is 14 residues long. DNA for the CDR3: TGTGCCAGCAGCTTTGGCGGGGGGGGAGAGACCCAGTACTTC. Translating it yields CASSFGGGGETQYF.

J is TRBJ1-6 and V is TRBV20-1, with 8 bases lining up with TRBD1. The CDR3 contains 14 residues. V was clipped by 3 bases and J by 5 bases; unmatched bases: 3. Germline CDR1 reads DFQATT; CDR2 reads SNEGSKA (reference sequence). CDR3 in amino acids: CSASLGQDNSPLHF. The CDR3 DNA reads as TGCAGTGCTAGTCTGGGACAGGATAATTCACCCCTCCACTTT.

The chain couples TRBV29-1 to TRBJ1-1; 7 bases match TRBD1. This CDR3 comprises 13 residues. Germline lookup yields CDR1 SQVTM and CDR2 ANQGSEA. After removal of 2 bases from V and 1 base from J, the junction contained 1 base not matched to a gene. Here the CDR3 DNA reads TGCAGCGTTGAATGGACAGGGAACACTGAAGCTTTCTTT. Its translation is CSVEWTGNTEAFF.

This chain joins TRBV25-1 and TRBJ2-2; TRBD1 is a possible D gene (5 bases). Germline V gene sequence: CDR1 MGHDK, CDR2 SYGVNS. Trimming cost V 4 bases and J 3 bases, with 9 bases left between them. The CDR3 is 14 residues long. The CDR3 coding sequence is TGTGCCAGCAGTGCAGGGTGGGACACCGGGGAGCTGTTTTTT. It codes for CASSAGWDTGELFF.

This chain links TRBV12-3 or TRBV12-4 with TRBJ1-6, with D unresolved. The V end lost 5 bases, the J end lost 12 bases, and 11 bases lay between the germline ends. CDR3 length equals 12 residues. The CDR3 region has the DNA TGTGCCAGCAGTGTAAAAACTGGACCCCTCCACTTT. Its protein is CASSVKTGPLHF.

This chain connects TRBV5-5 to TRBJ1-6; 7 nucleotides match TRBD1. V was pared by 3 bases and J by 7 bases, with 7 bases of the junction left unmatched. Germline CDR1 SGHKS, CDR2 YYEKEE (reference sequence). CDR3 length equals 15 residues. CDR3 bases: TGTGCCAGCAGCTGGGGACAGACCAACAATTCACCCCTCCACTTT. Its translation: CASSWGQTNNSPLHF. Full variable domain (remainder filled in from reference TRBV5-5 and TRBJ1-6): DAGVTQSPTHLIKTRGQQVTLRCSPISGHKSVSWYQQVLGQGPQFIFQYYEKEERGRGNFPDRFSARQFPNYSSELNVNALLLGDSALYLCASSWGQTNNSPLHFGNGTRLTVT.

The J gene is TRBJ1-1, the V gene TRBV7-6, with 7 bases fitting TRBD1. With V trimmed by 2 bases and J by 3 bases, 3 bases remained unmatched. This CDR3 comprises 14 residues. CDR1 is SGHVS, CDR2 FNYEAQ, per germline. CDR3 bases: TGTGCCAGCAGCTTACTCACAGGGGACACTGAAGCTTTCTTT. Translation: CASSLLTGDTEAFF.